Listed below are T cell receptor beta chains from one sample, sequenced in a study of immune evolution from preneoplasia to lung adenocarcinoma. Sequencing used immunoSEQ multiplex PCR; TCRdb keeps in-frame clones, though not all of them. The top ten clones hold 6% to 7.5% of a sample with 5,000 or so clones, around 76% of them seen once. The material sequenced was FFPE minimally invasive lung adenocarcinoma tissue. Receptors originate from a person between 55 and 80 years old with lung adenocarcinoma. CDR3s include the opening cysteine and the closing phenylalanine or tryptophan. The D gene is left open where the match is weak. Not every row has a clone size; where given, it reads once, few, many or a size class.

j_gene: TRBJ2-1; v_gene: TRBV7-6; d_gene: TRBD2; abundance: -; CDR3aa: CASSLTSGSYSYNEQFF; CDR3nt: TGTGCCAGCAGCTTGACTAGCGGGAGTTATTCCTACAATGAGCAGTTCTTC
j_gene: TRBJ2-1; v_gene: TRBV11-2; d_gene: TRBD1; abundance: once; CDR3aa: CASSTGTGDYNEQFF; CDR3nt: TGTGCCAGCAGCACCGGGACAGGGGATTACAATGAGCAGTTCTTC
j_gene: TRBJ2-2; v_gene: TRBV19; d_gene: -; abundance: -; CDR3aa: CASSMVLGDTGELFF; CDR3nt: TGTGCCAGTAGTATGGTACTGGGGGACACCGGGGAGCTGTTTTTT
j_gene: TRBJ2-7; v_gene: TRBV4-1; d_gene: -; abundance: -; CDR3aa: CASSQVEHYEQYF; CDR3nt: TGCGCCAGCAGCCAAGTTGAGCACTACGAGCAGTACTTC
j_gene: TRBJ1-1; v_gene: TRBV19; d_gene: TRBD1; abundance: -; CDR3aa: CASSNRDRAFEAFF; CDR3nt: TGTGCCAGTAGTAATCGGGACAGGGCGTTTGAAGCTTTCTTT
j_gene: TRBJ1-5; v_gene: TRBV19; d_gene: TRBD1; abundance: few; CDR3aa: CASSYRPGQGADQPQHF; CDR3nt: TGTGCCAGTAGTTACCGTCCGGGACAGGGGGCTGATCAGCCCCAGCATTTT
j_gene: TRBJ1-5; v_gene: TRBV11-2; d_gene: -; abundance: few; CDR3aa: CASSQGLNQPQHF; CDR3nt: TGTGCCAGCAGCCAGGGTCTTAATCAGCCCCAGCATTTT
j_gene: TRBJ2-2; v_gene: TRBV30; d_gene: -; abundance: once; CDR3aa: CAWGTTFANTGELFF; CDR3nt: TGTGCCTGGGGGACCACGTTCGCGAACACCGGGGAGCTGTTTTTT
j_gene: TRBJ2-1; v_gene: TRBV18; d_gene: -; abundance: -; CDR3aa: CASSLIDEQFF; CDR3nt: TGTGCCAGCTCTCTCATCGATGAGCAGTTCTTC
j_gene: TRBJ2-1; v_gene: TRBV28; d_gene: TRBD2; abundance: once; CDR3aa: CASSTGTRSYNEQFF; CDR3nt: TGTGCCAGCAGTACCGGGACTAGAAGTTACAATGAGCAGTTCTTC
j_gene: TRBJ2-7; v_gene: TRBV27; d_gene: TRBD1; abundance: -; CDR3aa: CASSLRAGGSYEQYF; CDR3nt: TGTGCCAGCAGTTTACGGGCAGGGGGCTCCTACGAGCAGTACTTC
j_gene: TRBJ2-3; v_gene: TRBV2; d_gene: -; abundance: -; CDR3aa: CASSEALRTQYF; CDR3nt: TGTGCCAGCAGTGAAGCGCTACGTACGCAGTATTTT
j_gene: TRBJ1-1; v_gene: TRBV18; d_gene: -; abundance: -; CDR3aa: CASQRGANTEAFF; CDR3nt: TGTGCCAGCCAAAGGGGGGCGAACACTGAAGCTTTCTTT
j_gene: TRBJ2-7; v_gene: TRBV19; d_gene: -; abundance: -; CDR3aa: CASRDASSYEQYF; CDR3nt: TGTGCCAGTAGGGACGCTAGCTCCTACGAGCAGTACTTC
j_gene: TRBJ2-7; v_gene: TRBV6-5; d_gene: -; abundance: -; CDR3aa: CASTTTGEQYF; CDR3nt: TGTGCCAGCACAACCACCGGAGAGCAGTACTTC
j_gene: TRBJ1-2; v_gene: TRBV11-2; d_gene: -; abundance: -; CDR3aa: CASSLGGEKYGYTF; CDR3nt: TGTGCCAGCAGCTTAGGGGGGGAGAAGTATGGCTACACCTTC
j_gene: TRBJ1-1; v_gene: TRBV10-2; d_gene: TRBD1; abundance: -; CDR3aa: CASGQGSTEAFF; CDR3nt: TGCGCCAGCGGACAGGGTTCCACTGAAGCTTTCTTT
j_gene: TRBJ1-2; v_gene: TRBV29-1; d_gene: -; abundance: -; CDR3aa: CSVSLSGQYTF; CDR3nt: TGCAGCGTTAGTCTGTCTGGACAATACACCTTC
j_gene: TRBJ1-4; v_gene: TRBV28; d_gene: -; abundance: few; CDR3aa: CASSLGLGTWEKLFF; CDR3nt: TGTGCCAGCAGTTTAGGGCTGGGCACGTGGGAAAAACTGTTTTTT
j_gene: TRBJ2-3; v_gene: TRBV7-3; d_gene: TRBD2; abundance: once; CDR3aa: CASSSTSGEADTQYF; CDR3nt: TGTGCCAGCAGTTCGACTAGCGGTGAGGCAGATACGCAGTATTTT
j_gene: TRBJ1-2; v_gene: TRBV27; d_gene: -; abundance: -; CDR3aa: CASSSSRNGYTF; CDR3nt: TGTGCCAGCAGTTCTTCCCGGAATGGCTACACCTTC
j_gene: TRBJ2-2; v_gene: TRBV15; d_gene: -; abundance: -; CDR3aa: CATSGSGLNTGELFF; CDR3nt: TGTGCCACCAGCGGAAGCGGACTGAACACCGGGGAGCTGTTTTTT
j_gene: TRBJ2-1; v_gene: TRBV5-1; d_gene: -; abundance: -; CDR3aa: CASSLDGYNEQFF; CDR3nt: TGCGCCAGCAGCTTGGACGGTTACAATGAGCAGTTCTTC
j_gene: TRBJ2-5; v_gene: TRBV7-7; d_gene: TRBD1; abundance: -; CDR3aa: CASSPRQGGTQYF; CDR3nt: TGTGCCAGCAGCCCCCGACAGGGTGGGACCCAGTACTTC
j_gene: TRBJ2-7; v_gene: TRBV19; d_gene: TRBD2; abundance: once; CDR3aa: CATGLGSKNEQYF; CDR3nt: TGTGCCACTGGACTAGGGAGTAAAAACGAGCAGTACTTC
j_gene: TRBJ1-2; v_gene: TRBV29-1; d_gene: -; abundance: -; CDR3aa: CSVGGSGTVYGYTF; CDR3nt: TGCAGCGTTGGCGGGTCGGGGACCGTATATGGCTACACCTTC
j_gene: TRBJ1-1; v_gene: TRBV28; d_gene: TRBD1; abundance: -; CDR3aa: CASSFQGGNTEAFF; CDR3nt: TGTGCCAGCAGTTTCCAGGGGGGGAACACTGAAGCTTTCTTT
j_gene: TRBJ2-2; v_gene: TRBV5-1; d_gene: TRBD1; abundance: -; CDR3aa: CASSRRDSTGELFF; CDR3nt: TGCGCCAGCAGCCGCCGGGACAGCACCGGGGAGCTATTTTTT
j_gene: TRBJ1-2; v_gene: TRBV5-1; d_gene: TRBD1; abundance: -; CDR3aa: CASSYKGAQTLLDYGYTF; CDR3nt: TGCGCCAGCAGTTATAAGGGGGCGCAGACGCTCTTGGACTATGGCTACACCTTC
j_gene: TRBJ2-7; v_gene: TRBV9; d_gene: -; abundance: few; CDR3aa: CASSATDNPSYEQYF; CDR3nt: TGTGCCAGCAGCGCGACAGATAACCCCTCCTACGAGCAGTACTTC
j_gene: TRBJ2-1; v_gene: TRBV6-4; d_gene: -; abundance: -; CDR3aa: CASSDSGNSYNEQFF; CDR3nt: TGTGCCAGCAGTGACTCTGGTAACTCCTACAATGAGCAGTTCTTC
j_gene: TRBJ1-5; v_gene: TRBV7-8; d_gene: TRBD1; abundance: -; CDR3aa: CASSLGRGSNQPQHF; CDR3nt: TGTGCCAGCAGCTTAGGCAGGGGGAGCAATCAGCCCCAGCATTTT